A single sample gave rise to the 26 T cell receptor beta chains below, sequenced in a study of cytomegalovirus exposure and HLA in healthy donors. With 60 Vbeta and 13 Jbeta primers, the PCR was carried out. TCRdb's table, derived via immunoSEQ multiplex PCR, lists solely in-frame clones and lacks some. The data hold 90,000 to 100,000 clones, with roughly four fifths observed a single time. Sample: PBMCs. All receptors derive from a female donor in good health and CMV-seronegative.

The sample holds one count of this clone. V usage is TRBV9 and J usage is TRBJ2-7, with TRBD2 matching over 9 bases. CDR1 is SGDLS, CDR2 YYNGEE, per germline. The CDR3 has 15 residues. The trim removed 0 bases at V and 4 bases at J, leaving 5 bases unmatched. The CDR3 DNA reads TGTGCCAGCAGCGTAGACAGCGGGAGGAGGTACGAGCAGTACTTC. It encodes CASSVDSGRRYEQYF.

J is TRBJ2-7 and V is TRBV7-3, with 13 positions matching TRBD2. V lost 2 bases and J lost 2; bases outside the gene matches: 0. Germline V CDR1 and CDR2: SGHTA, FQGTGA. The length of the CDR3 is 15 residues. In DNA, the CDR3 is TGTGCCAGCAGCTTAGGGACTAGCGGGACCTACGAGCAGTACTTC. Amino acid sequence: CASSLGTSGTYEQYF.

V usage is TRBV9 and J usage is TRBJ2-7; D not certain. Trimming shortened V by 4 bases and J by 3 bases, and 11 bases separated the two germline ends. The CDR3 runs to 13 residues. Germline lookup yields CDR1 SGDLS and CDR2 YYNGEE. CDR3 sequence: CASSPGPGYEQYF. DNA of the CDR3: TGTGCCAGCAGCCCAGGCCCCGGCTACGAGCAGTACTTC.

The CDR3 DNA reads as TGTGCCAGCAGTTCGACTAGCAGCTCCTACGAGCAGTACTTC. Residues: CASSSTSSSYEQYF. The V and J genes are TRBV27 and TRBJ2-7; 7 bases map to TRBD2. V trimming: 4 bases; J trimming: 0 bases; junction bases outside the gene matches: 3. The CDR3 runs to 14 residues. Germline V CDR1 and CDR2: MNHEY, SMNVEV (reference sequence).

For the CDR3, the DNA is TGTGCCAGCAGACCTGGACAGGGGGCCTACGAGCAGTACTTC. It specifies CASRPGQGAYEQYF. V usage is TRBV5-4 and J usage is TRBJ2-7, with TRBD1 matching 10 bases. Trimming removed 5 bases from V and 2 bases from J; junction bases left unmatched: 4. The germline gives CDR1 SGHNT, CDR2 YYREEE (reference sequence). The CDR3 length is 14 residues.

This clone was seen only once. The chain couples TRBV30 to TRBJ1-2; possible D gene TRBD1, 5 bases. Trimming left V 3 bases short and J 5 bases short, with 7 bases between. The CDR3 contains 11 residues. The V gene's germline CDR1 is GTSNPN and CDR2 SVGIG (reference sequence). CDR3 bases: TGTGCCTGGAGCGACAGATATGGCTACACCTTC. Encoded protein: CAWSDRYGYTF.

Regarding this clone: The sample has other DNA sequences that encode this CDR3 too. This rearrangement joins TRBV5-1 to TRBJ2-7; maybe TRBD2 (6 bases). The germline CDR1 and CDR2 sequences are SGHRS and YFSETQ. The CDR3 spans 13 residues. V lost 5 bases to trimming and J lost 3 bases, with 12 bases between them. CDR3 sequence: CASSPGGDYEQYF. In DNA form, the CDR3 reads TGCGCCAGCAGTCCTGGAGGGGACTACGAGCAGTACTTC.

The V call is TRBV7-3, the J call TRBJ2-2; 8 bases line up with TRBD2. Trimming removed 5 bases from V and 4 bases from J; junction bases left unmatched: 6. The germline CDR1 and CDR2 sequences are SGHTA and FQGTGA. CDR3 length equals 15 residues. The CDR3: CASSPSGGSTGELFF. The CDR3, as DNA: TGTGCCAGCAGCCCCAGCGGGGGTAGCACCGGGGAGCTGTTTTTT.

This clone occurred once. The chain recombines TRBV4-3 with TRBJ1-6; D not certain. In germline, CDR1 is LGHNA, CDR2 YSLEER. V lost 3 bases to trimming and J lost 7 bases, with 7 bases between them. The CDR3 is 13 amino acids. The chain's CDR3 is CASSQARNSPLHF. CDR3 in DNA: TGCGCCAGCAGCCAGGCCAGGAATTCACCCCTCCACTTT.

The chain uses TRBV7-2 and TRBJ2-2; possibly TRBD2 for D (5 bases). The CDR3 runs to 16 residues. Germline CDR1 SGHTA, CDR2 FQGNSA. Trimming took 5 bases from V and 8 from J, leaving 21 bases between them. The CDR3 loop is CASSPTTTTPGGELFF. CDR3 nucleotides: TGTGCCAGCAGCCCCACGACTACCACTCCGGGAGGGGAGCTGTTTTTT.

The chain joins TRBV7-9 to TRBJ1-6; D is uncertain. CDR1 and CDR2 (germline): SEHNR, FQNEAQ (reference sequence). Trimming removed 1 base at V and 5 bases at J, with 9 bases between. The length of the CDR3 is 15 residues. DNA of the CDR3: TGTGCCAGCAGCTTAGGAGGGTCTGATAATTCACCCCTCCACTTT. This translates into CASSLGGSDNSPLHF.

This clone was seen only a few times. This chain links TRBV18 with TRBJ2-2, with 7 bases identical to TRBD1. The ends lost 0 bases at V and 2 bases at J; junction bases unmatched: 12. CDR1 is KGHSH and CDR2 is LQKENI in the germline V gene. The CDR3 consists of 19 residues. In nucleotides, the CDR3 is TGTGCCAGCTCACCACCAGGGGGCGCGGGTTTTCGTAACACCGGGGAGCTGTTTTTT. Its protein is CASSPPGGAGFRNTGELFF.

This clone turned up a few times. Other DNA sequences in the sample encode the same CDR3. This chain uses TRBV29-1 with TRBJ1-1; possibly TRBD1 for D (6 bases). This CDR3 is 12 amino acids long. Germline-derived CDR1 and CDR2 are SQVTM and ANQGSEA. Trimming shortened V by 6 bases and J by 0 bases, and 8 bases separated the two germline ends. CDR3 coding DNA: TGCAGCGTCGGGGACATGAACACTGAAGCTTTCTTT. It yields the protein CSVGDMNTEAFF.

The chain is built from TRBV7-2 and TRBJ2-1, with TRBD1 as a possible D gene (5 bases). The CDR3 runs to 17 residues. Germline CDR1 SGHTA, CDR2 FQGNSA. Trimming stripped 0 bases from V and 0 bases from J, with 12 bases between. The CDR3 loop is CASSLAPRGGSYNEQFF. DNA of the CDR3: TGTGCCAGCAGCTTAGCGCCAAGGGGCGGCTCCTACAATGAGCAGTTCTTC.

V gene TRBV30 combines with J gene TRBJ1-1; D is undetermined. This CDR3 spans 13 amino acids. V lost 0 bases and J 1 base, leaving 6 bases between the germline ends. Per germline, CDR1 GTSNPN and CDR2 SVGIG (reference sequence). In DNA, the CDR3 is TGTGCCTGGAGTGTACGAGGGAACACTGAAGCTTTCTTT. The encoded protein is CAWSVRGNTEAFF.

The chain has TRBV19 and TRBJ2-2; possible D gene TRBD2, 5 bases. The germline V and J ends were trimmed by 6 bases and 3 bases, with 17 bases remaining between them. The CDR3 has 16 residues. Germline V gives CDR1 LNHDA, CDR2 SQIVND (reference sequence). The CDR3 is CASRPRGSGHTGELFF. Written as DNA, the CDR3 is TGTGCCAGTAGACCGCGAGGGAGCGGTCACACCGGGGAGCTGTTTTTT.

This chain uses TRBV7-9 with TRBJ2-3; 9 nucleotides match TRBD2. The germline V gene has CDR1 SEHNR and CDR2 FQNEAQ (reference sequence). V gave up 6 bases and J gave up 2 bases; unmatched junction bases: 3. This CDR3 is 14 amino acids long. DNA of the CDR3: TGTGCCAGCAGGCAGCGGGGGGCCACAGATACGCAGTATTTT. Translating it yields CASRQRGATDTQYF.

The chain joins TRBV5-1 to TRBJ1-4, with D maybe TRBD1 (6 bases). This CDR3 has 15 residues. Trimming shortened V by 4 bases and J by 8 bases, and 18 bases separated the two germline ends. CDR1 SGHRS and CDR2 YFSETQ come from the germline V gene. The DNA of the CDR3 is TGCGCCAGCAGCCCCGAACTCCCGGGACAAGAAAAACTGTTTTTT. Translated: CASSPELPGQEKLFF.

This rearrangement joins TRBV19 to TRBJ1-1; D may be TRBD1 (5 bases). V was trimmed by 11 bases and J by 9 bases, leaving 28 bases between them. In germline, CDR1 is LNHDA, CDR2 SQIVND (reference sequence). The CDR3 totals 15 residues. The CDR3 DNA is TGTGCCGGGAATGGCAGGGCCCCGCACAATAATAAAGCTTTCTTT. Protein: CAGNGRAPHNNKAFF.

This clone was observed a single time. The chain uses TRBV2 and TRBJ2-2, with TRBD2 matching over 8 bases. V gave up 1 base and J gave up 4 bases; unmatched junction bases: 8. CDR3 length: 17 amino acids. Germline V CDR1 and CDR2: SNHLY, FYNNEI. The CDR3, as DNA: TGTGCCAGCAGTGAAGGGCCCAGCGGGAGACGCACCGGGGAGCTGTTTTTT. It codes for CASSEGPSGRRTGELFF.

The V and J genes are TRBV9 and TRBJ2-1; perhaps TRBD2 as D (6 bases). This CDR3 is 14 amino acids long. The V end lost 0 bases, the J end lost 7 bases, and 11 bases lay between the germline ends. Looked up from germline, CDR1 is SGDLS and CDR2 is YYNGEE. CDR3 nucleotide sequence: TGTGCCAGCAGCGTAGTTGGCGGGACTAATGAGCAGTTCTTC. Translated: CASSVVGGTNEQFF.

The rearrangement uses TRBV5-8 and TRBJ1-1; D gene uncertain. The CDR3 runs 15 residues. Trimming took off 4 bases at V and 0 bases at J, with 13 bases between the two ends. CDR1 is SGHTS and CDR2 is YDEGEE in the germline V gene. As DNA, the CDR3 is TGTGCCAGCAGCGCTAGACGTAGGCTGAACACTGAAGCTTTCTTT. Translated, it gives CASSARRRLNTEAFF.

J is TRBJ1-1 and V is TRBV9, with D possibly being TRBD1 (6 bases). Trimming pared 4 bases from V and 7 bases from J, leaving 17 bases between. The length of the CDR3 is 14 residues. The germline V gene has CDR1 SGDLS and CDR2 YYNGEE. The CDR3 DNA follows: TGTGCCAGCAGCCTTATTACAGGGACCTTTGAAGCTTTCTTT. This sequence encodes CASSLITGTFEAFF. The full variable domain, with the rest looked up from reference TRBV9 and TRBJ1-1, is DSGVTQTPKHLITATGQRVTLRCSPRSGDLSVYWYQQSLDQGLQFLIQYYNGEERAKGNILERFSAQQFPDLHSELNLSSLELGDSALYFCASSLITGTFEAFFGQGTRLTVV.

The chain is built from TRBV29-1 and TRBJ2-7; D remains ambiguous. Per the germline V gene, CDR1 is SQVTM and CDR2 is ANQGSEA. This CDR3 is built from 10 residues. Trimming removed 6 bases from V and 3 bases from J, with 6 bases in between. CDR3 in amino acids: CSVYNYEQYF. For the CDR3, the DNA is TGCAGCGTATACAACTACGAGCAGTACTTC.

This clone was recorded a few times. This chain connects TRBV7-9 to TRBJ2-7; 8 bases match TRBD1. The V and J ends lost 5 bases and 0 bases, in that order; junction bases with no gene match: 6. CDR3 size: 15 residues. CDR1 is SEHNR, CDR2 FQNEAQ, per germline (reference sequence). CDR3: CASSPKGQASYEQYF. The DNA of the CDR3 is TGTGCCAGCAGCCCCAAGGGACAGGCCTCCTACGAGCAGTACTTC.

The V call is TRBV7-8, the J call TRBJ1-6; 9 bases agree with TRBD1. The germline gives CDR1 SGHVS, CDR2 FQNEAQ. The length of the CDR3 is 18 residues. The junction had 7 bases not matched to a gene; V was cut back by 3 bases and J by 1 base. CDR3 sequence (DNA): TGTGCCAGCAGCTTCGCCGGGACAGGGAGTTCCTATAATTCACCCCTCCACTTT. This codes for CASSFAGTGSSYNSPLHF.